The 10 T cell receptor beta chains below come from one sample, sequenced in a study of shared clonotypes between healthy human individuals. Produced via immunoSEQ multiplex PCR; TCRdb's table is partial and in-frame only. Here the sample spans about 510,000 clones, about 96% being singletons. The specimen sequenced was naive CD4+ T cells sorted from blood. Specified subset: CD45RA+ positively selected. These receptors were taken from a woman in her 30s in good health.

The chain has TRBV11-2 and TRBJ1-6, with 8 bases fitting TRBD1. J lost 6 bases, V lost 8 bases, and 6 bases had no gene match. Germline CDR1 SGHAT, CDR2 FQNNGV. The CDR3 extends over 14 amino acids. The CDR3 loop is CASGSTGANSPLHF. The CDR3 nucleotides are TGTGCCAGCGGATCGACAGGGGCTAATTCACCCCTCCACTTT.

The chain links TRBV28 to TRBJ1-4; possibly TRBD1 for D (5 bases). CDR3 length equals 15 residues. The V end lost 3 bases, the J end lost 5 bases, and 13 bases lay between the germline ends. CDR1 MDHEN and CDR2 SYDVKM come from the germline V gene. CDR3 sequence reads: CASSFPPGMNEKLFF. The CDR3 DNA reads as TGTGCCAGCAGTTTCCCGCCAGGGATGAATGAAAAACTGTTTTTT.

This chain joins TRBV10-1 and TRBJ2-7, with TRBD2 matching 7 bases. CDR3 size: 14 residues. The V and J ends lost 4 bases and 0 bases, in that order; junction bases with no gene match: 3. Germline assignment: CDR1 WNHNN and CDR2 SYGVQD (reference sequence). DNA for the CDR3: TGCGCCAGCAGTGTGGGCGGGAGCTCCTACGAGCAGTACTTC. Amino acids: CASSVGGSSYEQYF.

CDR3 DNA: TGTGCCAGCAGTTTAGTATATGATGGCTACACCTTC. It translates to CASSLVYDGYTF. This chain uses TRBV28 with TRBJ1-2; D gene unclear. The germline CDR1 and CDR2 sequences are MDHEN and SYDVKM. V was trimmed by 2 bases and J by 6 bases, leaving 7 bases between them. The CDR3 loop spans 12 amino acids.

J is TRBJ2-7 and V is TRBV7-8; a possible D gene is TRBD2 (6 bases). The CDR3 is 14 residues long. CDR1 is SGHVS and CDR2 is FQNEAQ in the germline V gene. Trimming left V 7 bases short and J 4 bases short, with 17 bases between. CDR3 bases: TGTGCCAGCAATGGAGGAGGGAGCGGGTACGAGCAGTACTTC. It yields the protein CASNGGGSGYEQYF.

This clone was observed a single time. The chain employs TRBV5-5 and TRBJ1-2; a weak D match, TRBD1 (6 bases). Per germline, CDR1 SGHKS and CDR2 YYEKEE (reference sequence). The CDR3 sequence is 17 residues long. Trimming pared 3 bases from V and 11 bases from J, leaving 29 bases between. Written as DNA, the CDR3 is TGTGCCAGCAGCTCCACCCTTCCTACAGGGATAAACTCTGGGTACACCTTC. It codes for CASSSTLPTGINSGYTF.

This CDR3 is CASSLSGTLRYEQYF. CDR3 coding DNA: TGTGCCAGCAGTTTATCAGGCACCCTTCGCTACGAGCAGTACTTC. This chain connects TRBV28 to TRBJ2-5; no reliable D call. The DNA end favors TRBJ2-7, so the J call may be wrong. This CDR3 has 15 amino acids. CDR1 and CDR2 from the germline V gene are MDHEN and SYDVKM.

The V and J genes are TRBV28 and TRBJ1-3, with D perhaps matching TRBD1 (5 bases). This CDR3 region has 15 residues. V shed 5 bases and J shed 1 base, with 12 bases lying between them. Germline V gene sequence: CDR1 MDHEN, CDR2 SYDVKM. The CDR3 bases are TGTGCCAGCAGTCGGTTTGAGGGGTCTGGAAACACCATATATTTT. Protein product: CASSRFEGSGNTIYF.

The J gene is TRBJ1-1, the V gene TRBV6-1; D is perhaps TRBD1 (5 bases). Germline V gene data show CDR1 as MNHNS and CDR2 as SASEGT. The V gene lost 11 bases and the J gene lost 11 bases, with 24 bases spanning the gap. This CDR3 contains 13 residues. CDR3 region: CAARTGAPTGAFF. The CDR3 DNA reads as TGTGCCGCGAGAACCGGGGCCCCAACGGGTGCTTTCTTT.

This chain uses TRBV5-1 with TRBJ2-2, with TRBD2 as a possible D gene (6 bases). The CDR3 sequence is 15 residues long. Germline values: CDR1 SGHRS, CDR2 YFSETQ. The V and J ends lost 3 bases and 7 bases respectively, with 16 bases between them. CDR3 in amino acids: CASSWDGSAVGELFF. CDR3 coding DNA: TGCGCCAGCAGCTGGGACGGGAGCGCGGTCGGGGAGCTGTTTTTT.